These 9 T cell receptor beta chains share one sample of origin, sequenced in a study of T cell repertoires in cytomegalovirus infection. TCRdb recomputed calls from the reads with MiXCR, one row per CDR3 protein. Of some 440,000 distinct CDR3 sequences listed, roughly 31% are singletons. Sequenced material: PBMCs. The receptors derive from a human donor in good health (CMV status not recorded). Some clones in this sample may be carry-over from other donors' samples.

This clonotype was seen repeatedly, ten times or more. The rearrangement uses TRBV10-1 and TRBJ2-2; TRBD1 matches 9 bases. The CDR3 is 15 amino acids. V lost 2 bases to trimming and J lost 6 bases; unmatched junction nucleotides: 4. Germline V gene sequence: CDR1 WNHNN, CDR2 SYGVQD (reference sequence). The CDR3 sequence: CASSERTGEPGELFF. The CDR3 bases are TGCGCCAGCAGTGAGCGGACAGGGGAGCCCGGGGAGCTGTTTTTT.

The chain carries TRBV5-1 and TRBJ2-1; D ambiguous. Looked up from germline, CDR1 is SGHRS and CDR2 is YFSETQ. This CDR3 contains 11 residues. V was shortened by 5 bases and J by 9 bases, with 9 bases between the two germline ends. CDR3 amino acids: CASSYQTEQFF. Written as DNA, the CDR3 is TGCGCCAGCAGTTATCAGACTGAGCAGTTCTTC.

In its sample, this clonotype was seen many times. The rearrangement joins TRBV11-2 to TRBJ2-2, with 8 nucleotides matching TRBD1. V lost 3 bases and J lost 2; bases outside the gene matches: 8. CDR3 length: 17 amino acids. The germline CDR1 and CDR2 sequences are SGHAT and FQNNGV. The CDR3 here is CASSFYGTGPNTGELFF. The CDR3 nucleotides read TGTGCCAGCAGCTTCTATGGGACAGGTCCAAACACCGGGGAGCTGTTTTTT.

In the case of this clonotype: This sequence may be a read error, since a much larger clone differs from it by one base. Since no conserved phenylalanine or tryptophan closes the CDR3, a read error is the likely cause. The CDR3 loop is CASSLEVGAYNEQFL. CDR3 coding DNA: TGTGCCAGCAGCTTAGAAGTCGGGGCCTACAATGAGCAGTTCTTG. The chain recombines TRBV7-2 with TRBJ2-1; D may be TRBD2 (5 bases). V lost 1 base, J lost 2 bases, and 9 bases lay in between. The CDR3 loop spans 15 amino acids. Germline CDR1 reads SGHTA; CDR2 reads FQGNSA.

In this sample, this clonotype turned up many times. The chain recombines TRBV2 with TRBJ2-3, with D perhaps TRBD2 (5 bases). V lost 2 bases and J lost 0, with 12 bases in between. Per the germline V gene, CDR1 is SNHLY and CDR2 is FYNNEI. CDR3 length: 16 amino acids. For the CDR3, the DNA is TGTGCCAGCAGTGAAAGAGGAGCGGACAGCACAGATACGCAGTATTTT. Its translation is CASSERGADSTDTQYF.

V and J are TRBV29-1 and TRBJ1-1; D is unclear. CDR1 is SQVTM, CDR2 ANQGSEA, per germline. The CDR3 totals 13 residues. Trimming shortened V by 3 bases and J by 4 bases, and 12 bases separated the two germline ends. This CDR3 is CSVESGLGTEAFF. The CDR3 DNA reads as TGCAGCGTTGAGTCAGGACTGGGCACTGAAGCTTTCTTT.

The chain joins TRBV23-1 to TRBJ2-1; 9 bases fit TRBD1. TRBV23-1 is labeled an ORF, and its function is uncertain. The CDR3 is 11 amino acids. V shed 9 bases, J shed 15 bases, and the junction held 9 bases outside the gene matches. The CDR3 is CARLEGQGMFF. The CDR3 DNA follows: TGCGCCAGACTTGAGGGACAGGGAATGTTCTTC.

The CDR3 here is CASSSGQGRAFF. The CDR3 DNA sequence: TGTGCCAGCAGTAGTGGACAGGGGAGGGCTTTCTTT. The chain recombines TRBV12-3 or TRBV12-4 with TRBJ1-1, with TRBD1 matching 9 bases. The V segment lost 5 bases and the J segment 11 bases; nucleotides outside the gene matches: 6. The CDR3 totals 12 residues.

This clonotype was picked up a small number of times. The V and J genes are TRBV5-5 and TRBJ2-7, with TRBD1 matching over 10 bases. CDR3 size: 15 residues. Germline trimming cut 4 bases from V and 4 bases from J; bases unmatched to any gene: 8. Looked up from germline, CDR1 is SGHKS and CDR2 is YYEKEE (reference sequence). CDR3 in amino acids: CASSPGQGTYYEQYF. The CDR3 DNA is TGTGCCAGCAGCCCGGGACAGGGGACCTATTACGAGCAGTACTTC.